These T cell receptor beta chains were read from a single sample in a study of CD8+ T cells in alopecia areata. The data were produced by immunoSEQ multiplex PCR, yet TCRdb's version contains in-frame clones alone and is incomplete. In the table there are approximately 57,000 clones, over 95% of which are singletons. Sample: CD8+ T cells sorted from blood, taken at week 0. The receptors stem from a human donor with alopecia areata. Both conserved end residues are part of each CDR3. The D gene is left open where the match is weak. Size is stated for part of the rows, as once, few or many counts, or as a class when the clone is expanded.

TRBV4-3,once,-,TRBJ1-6,TGCGCCAGCAGCCAAGCGTGGTATGGTAATTCACCCCTCCACTTT,CASSQAWYGNSPLHF
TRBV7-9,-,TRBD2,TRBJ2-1,TGTGCCAGCAGCTCCGGGGAGGGCGAGCAGTTCTTC,CASSSGEGEQFF
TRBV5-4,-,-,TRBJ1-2,TGTGCCAGCAGCTTTTGGGGCGCTAACTATGGCTACACCTTC,CASSFWGANYGYTF
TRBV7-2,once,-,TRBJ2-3,TGTGCCAGCAGCCGTCCTATACATGGTAGGGGCACAGATACGCAGTATTTT,CASSRPIHGRGTDTQYF
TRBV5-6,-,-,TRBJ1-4,TGTGCCAGCAGCTTACCAGCGGGCAAACTGTTTTTT,CASSLPAGKLFF
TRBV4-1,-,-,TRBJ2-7,TGCGCCAGCAGCCAAGATACAACCGGCTACGAGCAGTACTTC,CASSQDTTGYEQYF
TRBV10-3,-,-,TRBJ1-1,TGTGCCATCAGTGAGAGAAGTCAGGGATTGAACACTGAAGCTTTCTTT,CAISERSQGLNTEAFF
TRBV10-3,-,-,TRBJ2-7,TGTGCCATCAGTGAGTCAGGGGGTTGGGACGAGCAGTACTTC,CAISESGGWDEQYF
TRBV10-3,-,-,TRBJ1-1,TGTGCCACAGGGATCCGTGTGAACACTGAAGCTTTCTTT,CATGIRVNTEAFF
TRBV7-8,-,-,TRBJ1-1,TGTGCCAGCAGCCCAGGAAAAAGGGGGGATTTCTTT,CASSPGKRGDFF
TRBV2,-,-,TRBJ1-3,TGTGCCAGCATCCCCAGGGCGCGAAACACCATATATTTT,CASIPRARNTIYF
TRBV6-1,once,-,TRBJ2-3,TGTGCCAGCAGTGTTAACCCGGAGGATACGCAGTATTTT,CASSVNPEDTQYF
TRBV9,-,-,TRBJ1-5,TGTGCCAGCAGCGTCGGGCAGATGGATCAGCCCCAGCATTTT,CASSVGQMDQPQHF
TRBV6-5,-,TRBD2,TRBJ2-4,TGTGCCAGCAGTTACGGGGGGGAACGGTACAAAAACATTCAGTACTTC,CASSYGGERYKNIQYF
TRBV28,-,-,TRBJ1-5,TGTGCCAGCAATATTTGGGGGGCCGACAATCAGCCCCAGCATTTT,CASNIWGADNQPQHF
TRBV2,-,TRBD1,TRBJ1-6,TGTGCCAGCCTATCCGCACAGGGGTCTCATAATTCACCCCTCCACTTT,CASLSAQGSHNSPLHF
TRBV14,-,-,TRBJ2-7,TGTGCCAGCAGCCAAGATTTAAGCCCCTACGAGCAGTACTTC,CASSQDLSPYEQYF
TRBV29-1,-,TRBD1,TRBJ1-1,TGCAGCGTTTACTACCCATTAACCGCGGGACAGGTGAACACTGAAGCTTTCTTT,CSVYYPLTAGQVNTEAFF
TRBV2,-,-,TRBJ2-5,TGTGCCGGGGGCATCCAAGAGACCCAGTACTTC,CAGGIQETQYF
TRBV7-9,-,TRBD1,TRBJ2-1,TGTGCCAGCAGGTCCGAGGGGGCCTATGAGCAGTTCTTC,CASRSEGAYEQFF
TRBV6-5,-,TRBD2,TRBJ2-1,TGTGCCAGCAGTTACGGGTCTAGCGGGGGGGCGAATGAGCAGTTCTTC,CASSYGSSGGANEQFF
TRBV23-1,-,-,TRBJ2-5,TGCGCCAGCAGTCAGGGAGTACAGGGATGGAGAAAGACCCAGTACTTC,CASSQGVQGWRKTQYF
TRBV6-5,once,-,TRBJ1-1,TGTGCCAGCAGTTACGCTGTGGGGGACACTGAAGCTTTCTTT,CASSYAVGDTEAFF